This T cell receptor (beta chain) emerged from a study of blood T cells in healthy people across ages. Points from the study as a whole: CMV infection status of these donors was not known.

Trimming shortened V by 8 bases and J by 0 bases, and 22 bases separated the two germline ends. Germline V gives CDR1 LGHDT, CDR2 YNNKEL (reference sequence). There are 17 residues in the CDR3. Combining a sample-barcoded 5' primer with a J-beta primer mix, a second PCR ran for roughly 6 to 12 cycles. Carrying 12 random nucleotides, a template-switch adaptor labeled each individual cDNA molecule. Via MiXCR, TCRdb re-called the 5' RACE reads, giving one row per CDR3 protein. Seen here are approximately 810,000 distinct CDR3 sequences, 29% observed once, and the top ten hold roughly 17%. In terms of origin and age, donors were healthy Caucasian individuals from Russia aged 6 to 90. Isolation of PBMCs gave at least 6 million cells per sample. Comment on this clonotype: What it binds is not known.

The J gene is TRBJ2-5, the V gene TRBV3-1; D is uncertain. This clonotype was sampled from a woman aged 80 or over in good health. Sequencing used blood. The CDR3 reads CASGRRTRTFHQETQYF. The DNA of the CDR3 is TGTGCCAGCGGCCGCCGAACCCGGACGTTCCACCAAGAGACCCAGTACTTC.